This entry concerns a single TCR beta chain. These data are taken from a study of technical replicates of blood from a handful of donors. The ends were cut back, 0 bases at V and 8 bases at J, with 29 bases in the middle. This CDR3 region has 20 residues. Germline V gene sequence: CDR1 GTSNPN, CDR2 SVGIG (reference sequence). This table comes from immunoSEQ multiplex PCR, and its TCRdb copy is limited to in-frame clones, with some not included. The sample consists of 70,000 to 85,000 clones, 97% of them appearing once. This TCR derives from a human donor in good health. The chain is built from TRBV30 and TRBJ1-6; D perhaps matches TRBD1 (6 bases). Sequencing input: T cells isolated from PBMCs. The chain's CDR3 is CAWSVRVDRHVPRFHSPLHF. CDR3 DNA: TGTGCCTGGAGTGTAAGGGTAGACAGGCATGTCCCCAGATTTCATTCACCCCTCCACTTT.